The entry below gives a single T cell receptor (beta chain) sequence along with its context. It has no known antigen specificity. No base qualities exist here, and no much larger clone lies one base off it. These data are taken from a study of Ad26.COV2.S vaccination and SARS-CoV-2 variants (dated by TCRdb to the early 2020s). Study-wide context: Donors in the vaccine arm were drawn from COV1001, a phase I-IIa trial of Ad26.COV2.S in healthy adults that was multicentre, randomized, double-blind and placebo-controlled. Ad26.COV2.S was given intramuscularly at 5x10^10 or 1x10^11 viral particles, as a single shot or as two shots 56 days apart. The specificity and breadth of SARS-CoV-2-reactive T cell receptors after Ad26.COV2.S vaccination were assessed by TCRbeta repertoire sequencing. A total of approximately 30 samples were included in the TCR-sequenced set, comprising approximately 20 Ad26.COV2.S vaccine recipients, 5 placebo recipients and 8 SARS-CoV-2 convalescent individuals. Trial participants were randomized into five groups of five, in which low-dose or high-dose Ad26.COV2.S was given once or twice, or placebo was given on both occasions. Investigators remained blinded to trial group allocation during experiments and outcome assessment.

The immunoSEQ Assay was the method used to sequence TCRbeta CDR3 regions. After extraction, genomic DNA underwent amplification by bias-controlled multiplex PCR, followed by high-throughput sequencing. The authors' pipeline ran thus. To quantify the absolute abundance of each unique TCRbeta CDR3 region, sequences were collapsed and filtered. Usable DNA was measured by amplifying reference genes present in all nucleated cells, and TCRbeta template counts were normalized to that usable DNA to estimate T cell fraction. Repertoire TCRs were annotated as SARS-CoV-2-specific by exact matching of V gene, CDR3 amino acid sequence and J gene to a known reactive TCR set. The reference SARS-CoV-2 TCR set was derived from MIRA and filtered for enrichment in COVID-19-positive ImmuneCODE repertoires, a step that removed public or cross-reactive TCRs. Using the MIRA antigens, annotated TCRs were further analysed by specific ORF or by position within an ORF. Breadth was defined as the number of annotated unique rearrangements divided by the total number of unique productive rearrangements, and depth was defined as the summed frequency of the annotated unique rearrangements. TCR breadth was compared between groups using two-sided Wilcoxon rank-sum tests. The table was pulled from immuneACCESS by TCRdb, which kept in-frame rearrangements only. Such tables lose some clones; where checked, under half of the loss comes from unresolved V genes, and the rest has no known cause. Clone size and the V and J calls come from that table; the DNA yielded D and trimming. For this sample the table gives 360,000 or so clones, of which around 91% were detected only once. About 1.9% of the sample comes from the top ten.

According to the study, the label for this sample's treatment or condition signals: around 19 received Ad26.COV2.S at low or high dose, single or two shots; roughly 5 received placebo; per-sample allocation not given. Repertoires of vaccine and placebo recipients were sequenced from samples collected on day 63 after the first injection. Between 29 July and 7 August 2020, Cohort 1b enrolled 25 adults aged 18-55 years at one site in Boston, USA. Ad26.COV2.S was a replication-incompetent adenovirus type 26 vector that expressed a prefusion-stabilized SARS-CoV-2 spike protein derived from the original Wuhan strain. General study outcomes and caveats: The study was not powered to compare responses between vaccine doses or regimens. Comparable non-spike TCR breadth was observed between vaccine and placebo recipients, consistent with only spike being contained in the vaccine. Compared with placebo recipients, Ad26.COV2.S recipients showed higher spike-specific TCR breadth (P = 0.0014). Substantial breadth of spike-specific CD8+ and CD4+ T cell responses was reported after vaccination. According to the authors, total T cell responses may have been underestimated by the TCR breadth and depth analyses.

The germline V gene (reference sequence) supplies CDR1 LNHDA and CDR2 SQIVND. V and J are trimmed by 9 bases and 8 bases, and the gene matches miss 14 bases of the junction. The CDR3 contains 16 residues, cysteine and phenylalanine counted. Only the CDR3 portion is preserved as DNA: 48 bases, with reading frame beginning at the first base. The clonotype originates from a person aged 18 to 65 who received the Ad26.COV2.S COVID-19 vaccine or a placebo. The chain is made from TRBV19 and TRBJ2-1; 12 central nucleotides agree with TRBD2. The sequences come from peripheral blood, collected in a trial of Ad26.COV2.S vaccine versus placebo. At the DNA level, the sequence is TGTGCCAGCAAAAAGGATACTAGCGGGGGGAGCGATGAGCAGTTCTTC. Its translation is CASKKDTSGGSDEQFF.